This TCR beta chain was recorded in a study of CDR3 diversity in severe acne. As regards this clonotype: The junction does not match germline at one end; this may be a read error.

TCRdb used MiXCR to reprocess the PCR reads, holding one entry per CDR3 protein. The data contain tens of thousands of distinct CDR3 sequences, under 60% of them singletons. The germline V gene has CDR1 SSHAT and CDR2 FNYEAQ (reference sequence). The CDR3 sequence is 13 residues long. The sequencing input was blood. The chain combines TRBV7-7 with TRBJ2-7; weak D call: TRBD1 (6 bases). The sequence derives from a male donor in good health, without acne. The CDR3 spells CASSQGPTYEQYF. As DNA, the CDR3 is TGTGCTAGCAGCCAGGGGCCCACCTACGAGCAGTACTTC.